This TCR beta chain stems from a study of identifying expanded T cells in peripheral blood. CDR1 and CDR2 (germline): SGHRS, YFSETQ. Trimming left V 4 bases short and J 4 bases short, with 17 bases between. There are 15 residues in the CDR3. The repertoire was sequenced with immunoSEQ multiplex PCR; TCRdb's copy has only in-frame clones and lacks some. The sample holds about 100,000 clones, around nine tenths seen once. The material sequenced was blood. The J gene is TRBJ1-2, the V gene TRBV5-1; a possible D gene is TRBD1 (5 bases). This clonotype originated in a person between 18 and 75 years old in good health. The CDR3 coding sequence is TGCGCCAGCAGCCCCGCACCAGGGAGAGCCTATGGCTACACCTTC. It encodes CASSPAPGRAYGYTF.